This T cell receptor beta chain was found in a study of blood T cell repertoires in COVID-19. Study at large: The samples span acute and convalescent COVID-19 from the United States, Italy and Spain. PBMCs, B-cell-depleted T cells, or T cells were the source of the cDNA or gDNA that made up the material.

Under the authors' procedure: The assay estimated nucleated cells by amplifying reference gene primers. Generated by immunoSEQ multiplex PCR, the TCRdb table keeps only in-frame clones and is missing some. The V and J calls and clone size are taken from that table; D and trimming were inferred from the DNA. The sample contains 110,000 or so clones, around 87% of which appear only once. V was cut by 2 bases and J by 0 bases, with 12 bases left in between. The CDR3 loop spans 16 amino acids. CDR1 and CDR2 from the germline V gene are SGHRS and YFSETQ. The J gene is TRBJ1-3, the V gene TRBV5-1; no clear D. Sequencing used peripheral blood. This receptor was taken from a human donor in a cohort sampled during active COVID-19. In DNA, the CDR3 is TGCGCCAGCAGCTTTTCCTTGGCCGACTCTGGAAACACCATATATTTT. Translated, it gives CASSFSLADSGNTIYF.